The rows below give T cell receptor beta chains drawn from one sample of a study of identical twins. TCRdb used MiXCR to reprocess the 5' RACE reads, holding one entry per CDR3 protein. This repertoire shows hundreds of thousands of distinct CDR3 sequences, about 18% found once; its top ten account for roughly 14%. These data were also filed under a second study, of T cells expressing NK-cell markers.

The specimen was PBMCs. The receptors were sampled from a woman in her late teens or twenties in good health. Each CDR3 is given with its conserved first and last residue. Fields, in order: J gene, clone size, V gene, D gene, CDR3 protein, CDR3 DNA. The D gene is left open where the match is weak. Size values are once, few and many counts, or a class for expanded clones, and some rows have none.

j_call: TRBJ2-1; clone_size: few; v_call: TRBV12-3/TRBV12-4; d_call: TRBD2; cdr3_aa: CASSLALRGGYNEQFF; cdr3_nt: TGTGCCAGCAGTTTAGCGCTTCGCGGGGGGTACAATGAGCAGTTCTTC
j_call: TRBJ1-1; clone_size: .; v_call: TRBV6-6; d_call: .; cdr3_aa: CASSYEPLTEAFF; cdr3_nt: TGTGCCAGCAGTTACGAGCCTCTCACTGAAGCTTTCTTT
j_call: TRBJ2-1; clone_size: .; v_call: TRBV12-3/TRBV12-4; d_call: .; cdr3_aa: CASSLRQGTRNEQFF; cdr3_nt: TGTGCCAGCAGTTTAAGGCAGGGGACGAGGAATGAGCAGTTCTTC
j_call: TRBJ2-7; clone_size: .; v_call: TRBV20-1; d_call: .; cdr3_aa: CSARDIQQTYEQYF; cdr3_nt: TGCAGTGCTAGAGATATTCAACAGACCTACGAGCAGTACTTC
j_call: TRBJ2-1; clone_size: .; v_call: TRBV5-1; d_call: .; cdr3_aa: CASSSGTGNMHNEQFF; cdr3_nt: TGCGCCAGCAGCTCAGGAACAGGGAATATGCACAATGAGCAGTTCTTC
j_call: TRBJ2-5; clone_size: few; v_call: TRBV6-1; d_call: .; cdr3_aa: CASSAIATAQETQYF; cdr3_nt: TGTGCCAGCAGTGCAATAGCAACTGCCCAAGAGACCCAGTACTTC
j_call: TRBJ1-1; clone_size: .; v_call: TRBV5-5; d_call: .; cdr3_aa: CASSLAWQQAFF; cdr3_nt: TGTGCCAGCAGCTTGGCGTGGCAGCAAGCTTTCTTT
j_call: TRBJ2-7; clone_size: .; v_call: TRBV11-2; d_call: TRBD1; cdr3_aa: CASSLGTGGFGEQYF; cdr3_nt: TGTGCCAGCAGCTTAGGGACAGGGGGTTTCGGCGAGCAGTACTTC
j_call: TRBJ1-1; clone_size: few; v_call: TRBV30; d_call: .; cdr3_aa: CAWYRRENEAFF; cdr3_nt: TGTGCCTGGTACCGGCGGGAAAATGAAGCTTTCTTT
j_call: TRBJ2-1; clone_size: few; v_call: TRBV14; d_call: .; cdr3_aa: CASSPRRSTANEQFF; cdr3_nt: TGTGCCAGCAGCCCCCGACGGTCCACGGCGAATGAGCAGTTCTTC
j_call: TRBJ2-7; clone_size: .; v_call: TRBV6-1; d_call: TRBD2; cdr3_aa: CASSLSGHGRDEQYF; cdr3_nt: TGTGCCAGCAGCCTTAGCGGGCACGGCCGCGACGAGCAGTACTTC
j_call: TRBJ2-7; clone_size: few; v_call: TRBV10-2; d_call: .; cdr3_aa: CASLFGSEQYF; cdr3_nt: TGCGCCAGCCTTTTCGGGAGCGAGCAGTACTTC
j_call: TRBJ2-5; clone_size: few; v_call: TRBV20-1; d_call: TRBD1; cdr3_aa: CSARDSQGAQETQYF; cdr3_nt: TGCAGTGCTAGAGATTCACAGGGGGCCCAAGAGACCCAGTACTTC
j_call: TRBJ2-7; clone_size: .; v_call: TRBV14; d_call: .; cdr3_aa: CASSPTGHEQYF; cdr3_nt: TGTGCCAGCAGCCCGACGGGACACGAGCAGTACTTC
j_call: TRBJ2-7; clone_size: .; v_call: TRBV12-5; d_call: .; cdr3_aa: CASGPGPTYEQYF; cdr3_nt: TGTGCTAGTGGGCCGGGGCCCACCTACGAGCAGTACTTC
j_call: TRBJ2-7; clone_size: few; v_call: TRBV6-9; d_call: TRBD1; cdr3_aa: CASSSRFLKGAGEQYF; cdr3_nt: TGTGCCAGCAGTTCGCGTTTTCTAAAGGGGGCCGGCGAGCAGTACTTC
j_call: TRBJ1-1; clone_size: few; v_call: TRBV19; d_call: .; cdr3_aa: CASRADSHTEAFF; cdr3_nt: TGTGCCAGTAGGGCGGACAGCCACACTGAAGCTTTCTTT
j_call: TRBJ1-2; clone_size: .; v_call: TRBV18; d_call: TRBD1; cdr3_aa: CASSGDRTYGYTF; cdr3_nt: TGTGCCAGCTCAGGGGACAGGACCTATGGCTACACCTTC
j_call: TRBJ1-1; clone_size: few; v_call: TRBV12-3/TRBV12-4; d_call: .; cdr3_aa: CASGWPNTEAFF; cdr3_nt: TGTGCCAGCGGCTGGCCTAACACTGAAGCTTTCTTT
j_call: TRBJ2-3; clone_size: many; v_call: TRBV20-1; d_call: TRBD2; cdr3_aa: CSAGGRVADTQYF; cdr3_nt: TGCAGTGCGGGGGGGAGGGTTGCAGATACGCAGTATTTT
j_call: TRBJ2-7; clone_size: .; v_call: TRBV12-3/TRBV12-4; d_call: .; cdr3_aa: CASSLGRAPSYEQYF; cdr3_nt: TGTGCCAGCAGTTTAGGCAGGGCCCCCTCCTACGAGCAGTACTTC
j_call: TRBJ2-1; clone_size: .; v_call: TRBV4-1; d_call: .; cdr3_aa: CASSPRLETHNEQFF; cdr3_nt: TGCGCCAGCAGCCCCCGACTAGAGACCCACAATGAGCAGTTCTTC
j_call: TRBJ1-1; clone_size: .; v_call: TRBV27; d_call: .; cdr3_aa: CASRVAGSSTEAFF; cdr3_nt: TGTGCCAGCAGGGTGGCAGGGTCGAGCACTGAAGCTTTCTTT
j_call: TRBJ2-1; clone_size: .; v_call: TRBV7-6; d_call: .; cdr3_aa: CASSLGRGRYNEQFF; cdr3_nt: TGTGCCAGCAGCTTAGGTAGAGGTCGTTACAATGAGCAGTTCTTC
j_call: TRBJ2-7; clone_size: .; v_call: TRBV7-2; d_call: TRBD1; cdr3_aa: CASSLVGTGDFEQYF; cdr3_nt: TGTGCCAGCAGCTTAGTCGGGACAGGGGATTTCGAGCAGTACTTC
j_call: TRBJ1-5; clone_size: few; v_call: TRBV6-5; d_call: TRBD1; cdr3_aa: CASSSPGQGYQPQHF; cdr3_nt: TGTGCCAGCAGTTCCCCGGGACAGGGCTATCAGCCCCAGCATTTT
j_call: TRBJ2-3; clone_size: few; v_call: TRBV12-3/TRBV12-4; d_call: TRBD2; cdr3_aa: CASSLEILAGNTDTQYF; cdr3_nt: TGTGCCAGCAGTTTAGAAATCCTAGCGGGGAACACAGATACGCAGTATTTT
j_call: TRBJ2-1; clone_size: few; v_call: TRBV18; d_call: .; cdr3_aa: CASSRGRVDPAGEQFF; cdr3_nt: TGTGCCAGCTCCAGAGGTCGGGTGGACCCCGCTGGGGAGCAGTTCTTC
j_call: TRBJ2-1; clone_size: few; v_call: TRBV7-8; d_call: .; cdr3_aa: CASSFVYGEQFF; cdr3_nt: TGTGCCAGCAGCTTTGTCTATGGTGAGCAGTTCTTC
j_call: TRBJ1-5; clone_size: few; v_call: TRBV6-2/TRBV6-3; d_call: .; cdr3_aa: CASSHHMTGTQPQHF; cdr3_nt: TGTGCCAGCAGCCACCATATGACGGGGACTCAGCCCCAGCATTTT
j_call: TRBJ1-1; clone_size: .; v_call: TRBV6-5; d_call: .; cdr3_aa: CASSLGVIEAFF; cdr3_nt: TGTGCCAGCAGTCTCGGTGTCATTGAAGCTTTCTTT
j_call: TRBJ2-1; clone_size: .; v_call: TRBV3-1; d_call: .; cdr3_aa: CASSQVPVIYLYNEQFF; cdr3_nt: TGTGCCAGCAGCCAAGTTCCCGTAATATACCTCTACAATGAGCAGTTCTTC